This T cell receptor (beta chain) was observed in a study of T-cell reconstitution after alpha-beta-depleted transplantation in children. Trimming stripped 6 bases from V and 0 bases from J, with 14 bases between. The CDR3 loop spans 15 amino acids. CDR1 SGHTA and CDR2 FQGNSA come from the germline V gene. Unique molecular identifiers were built into the TCRbeta library. In TCRdb, the PCR reads were re-called with MiXCR into one record per CDR3 protein. The sample gives over 550,000 distinct CDR3 sequences, over 9.5% of which show up once; around 4% is in the top ten. This material consisted of PBMCs from the stem cell graft donor, taken from the stem cell graft. The V and J genes are TRBV7-2 and TRBJ1-2, with D perhaps matching TRBD1 (6 bases). The clonotype comes from a human donor who donated a stem cell graft to a child with acute myeloid leukemia. The DNA of the CDR3 is TGTGCCAGCAGTTACGATGGGGGGCCTAACTATGGCTACACCTTC. Translation gives CASSYDGGPNYGYTF.